The 28 T cell receptor beta chains listed next were all sequenced from one sample in a study of quantifying T cell responses using KT2 cells. About the research overall: Reverse transcription used primers in the TCR alpha and beta constant regions.

An oligo carrying a UMI was ligated to the cDNA 3' end. An equimolar mix of RC1.1 and RC1.2 primed the beta chain across TRBC1 and TRBC2. TCRdb redid the calling of the UMI-ligation and nested PCR reads with MiXCR, one entry per CDR3 protein. The sample includes over 40,000 distinct CDR3 sequences, 9.5% to 13% of them seen just once. The material sequenced was PBMCs spiked with cells of the T cell clone KT2. These receptors originate from a human donor.

J is TRBJ2-2 and V is TRBV30; 7 nucleotides align to TRBD2. V was clipped by 0 bases and J by 7 bases; unmatched bases: 11. CDR1 is GTSNPN, CDR2 SVGIG, per germline (reference sequence). There are 16 residues in the CDR3. The CDR3, as DNA: TGTGCCTGGAGTGTACTGAAGAGCGGGGCGGGCGGGGAGCTGTTTTTT. Translation: CAWSVLKSGAGGELFF.

The rearrangement joins TRBV4-3 to TRBJ2-3; 7 positions match TRBD2. CDR1 is LGHNA, CDR2 YSLEER, per germline. The V and J ends lost 3 bases and 1 base, in that order; junction bases with no gene match: 10. This CDR3 contains 17 residues. CDR3 protein: CASSQHLAETGTDTQYF. The CDR3 nucleotides read TGCGCCAGCAGCCAGCACCTAGCGGAAACTGGCACAGATACGCAGTATTTT.

This clonotype was seen many times. The chain links TRBV30 to TRBJ2-1, with 13 bases that match TRBD2. In germline, CDR1 is GTSNPN, CDR2 SVGIG (reference sequence). This CDR3 is built from 15 residues. Losses at the gene ends were 3 bases for V and 8 bases for J; bases not matched to a gene: 7. CDR3 protein: CAWSSGLAGVYEQFF. CDR3 in DNA: TGTGCCTGGAGCTCCGGACTAGCGGGGGTCTATGAGCAGTTCTTC.

This clonotype was counted at least ten times. This chain joins TRBV12-3 or TRBV12-4 and TRBJ1-6; D unresolved. V shed 1 base and J shed 7 bases, with 8 bases lying between them. The CDR3 spans 14 residues. The CDR3 is CASSLGAANSPLHF. CDR3 DNA sequence: TGTGCCAGCAGTTTAGGGGCGGCAAATTCACCCCTCCACTTT.

The table lists this clonotype with a few counts. The chain has TRBV20-1 and TRBJ1-1; D might be TRBD1 (6 bases). With 1 base removed from V and 3 bases from J, the gap between germline ends came to 12 bases. This CDR3 contains 14 residues. Germline CDR1 DFQATT, CDR2 SNEGSKA (reference sequence). The DNA of the CDR3 is TGCAGTGCTAGAGCCGGGGGCCAACACACTGAAGCTTTCTTT. It translates to CSARAGGQHTEAFF.

The chain combines TRBV5-1 with TRBJ1-1; possibly TRBD1 for D (5 bases). Looked up from germline, CDR1 is SGHRS and CDR2 is YFSETQ. Trimming removed 3 bases at V and 6 bases at J, with 18 bases between. The CDR3 has 15 residues. CDR3 loop: CASSSRVGGDAEAFF. CDR3 DNA sequence: TGCGCCAGCAGCTCCCGAGTTGGGGGGGACGCTGAAGCTTTCTTT.

In this sample, this clonotype turned up once. The junction departs from germline at one end; a sequencing error may be responsible. V is TRBV20-1 and J is TRBJ2-1; D gene ambiguous. This CDR3 is 12 amino acids long. The germline V gene encodes CDR1 DFQATT and CDR2 SNEGSKA (reference sequence). CDR3 nucleotide sequence: TGCAGTGCTCCGAAGGGATACAATGAGCAGTTATTC. Protein sequence: CSAPKGYNEQLF.

This clonotype was observed a few times. This chain links TRBV7-7 with TRBJ2-3, with a possible D match to TRBD1 (5 bases). Deletions cut 3 bases from V and 8 bases from J, with 9 bases between. CDR3 length: 12 residues. CDR1 SSHAT and CDR2 FNYEAQ come from the germline V gene (reference sequence). The CDR3 is CASSFQGGTQYF. The CDR3 DNA follows: TGTGCCAGCAGCTTTCAGGGTGGTACGCAGTATTTT.

The rearrangement joins TRBV18 to TRBJ1-5; maybe TRBD1 (5 bases). Germline loops: CDR1 KGHSH, CDR2 LQKENI. V lost 6 bases to trimming and J lost 7 bases, with 16 bases between them. The CDR3 is 14 amino acids. Here the CDR3 reads CASSNGLGTQPQHF. The CDR3 bases are TGTGCCAGCTCGAACGGGCTGGGGACCCAGCCCCAGCATTTT.

This clonotype has a count of ten or more. This chain joins TRBV29-1 and TRBJ2-3; TRBD1 matches at 10 bases. The CDR3 consists of 16 residues. CDR1 is SQVTM, CDR2 ANQGSEA, per germline. V lost 1 base to trimming and J lost 5 bases; unmatched junction nucleotides: 9. CDR3 in DNA: TGCAGCGTTGAAGGAGACCGGGACAGGGGAAGAGATACGCAGTATTTT. Protein: CSVEGDRDRGRDTQYF.

This chain joins TRBV2 and TRBJ1-1; a weak D match, TRBD1 (5 bases). V dropped 10 bases and J dropped 1 base, with 16 bases sitting between them. CDR3 length: 14 amino acids. Germline V lookup: CDR1 SNHLY, CDR2 FYNNEI. Here the CDR3 DNA reads TGTGCCACGACGTTCGTGACAGCGAACACTGAAGCTTTCTTT. It specifies CATTFVTANTEAFF.

The chain carries TRBV18 and TRBJ1-1; a weak D match, TRBD1 (6 bases). In germline, CDR1 is KGHSH, CDR2 LQKENI. Trimming cost V 5 bases and J 2 bases, with 12 bases left between them. The CDR3 loop spans 14 amino acids. CDR3 sequence reads: CASSRDTHNTEAFF. The CDR3 bases are TGTGCCAGCTCAAGGGACACCCATAACACTGAAGCTTTCTTT. Looking up the rest from reference TRBV18 and TRBJ1-1 gives the full variable domain: NAGVMQNPRHLVRRRGQEARLRCSPMKGHSHVYWYRQLPEEGLKFMVYLQKENIIDESGMPKERFSAEFPKEGPSILRIQQVVRGDSAAYFCASSRDTHNTEAFFGQGTRLTVV.

CDR3 sequence reads: CASSDTTKSLAYSYEQYF. CDR3 nucleotide sequence: TGTGCCAGCAGTGACACGACAAAATCTTTGGCTTACTCCTACGAGCAGTACTTC. The rearrangement links TRBV6-2 or TRBV6-3 to TRBJ2-7; no clear D gene. Germline CDR1 MNHEY, CDR2 SVGEGT. The CDR3 runs 18 residues. Trimming left V 5 bases short and J 0 bases short, with 23 bases between.

This clonotype has just a few counts. The chain uses TRBV6-5 and TRBJ1-1; D is unclear. The length of the CDR3 is 11 residues. Germline V CDR1 and CDR2: MNHEY, SVGAGI. V was pared by 9 bases and J by 1 base, with 6 bases between. CDR3 sequence reads: CASQENTEAFF. In DNA, the CDR3 is TGTGCCAGTCAGGAGAACACTGAAGCTTTCTTT.

This clonotype was detected ten times or more. This sequence joins TRBV20-1 and TRBJ2-1; 9 nucleotides align to TRBD2. Germline CDR1 DFQATT, CDR2 SNEGSKA (reference sequence). V was clipped by 5 bases and J by 6 bases; unmatched bases: 8. This CDR3 has 14 residues. CDR3 nucleotides: TGCAGTGCTCCGAGCGGGAGGAAACCCAATGAGCAGTTCTTC. This sequence encodes CSAPSGRKPNEQFF.

This clonotype occurred a few times. The DNA of the CDR3 is TGCGCCAGCAGCCAAGATCCGGCAGGGGGCGGTTACGAGCAGTACTTC. Translated: CASSQDPAGGGYEQYF. The rearrangement links TRBV4-1 to TRBJ2-7, with TRBD1 matching over 8 bases. Germline V gives CDR1 MGHRA, CDR2 YSYEKL. The CDR3 contains 16 residues. After removal of 0 bases from V and 4 bases from J, the junction contained 8 bases not matched to a gene.

This clonotype was detected ten times or more. The chain employs TRBV9 and TRBJ2-7; D is possibly TRBD2 (5 bases). Germline V gene data show CDR1 as SGDLS and CDR2 as YYNGEE. The CDR3 runs to 11 residues. The CDR3 loop is CAPPPRGEQYF. The CDR3 region has the DNA TGTGCACCCCCGCCCCGAGGGGAGCAGTACTTC.

This clonotype was seen only a few times. This sequence joins TRBV20-1 and TRBJ1-5; 10 bases are shared with TRBD1. The V segment lost 6 bases and the J segment 4 bases; nucleotides outside the gene matches: 12. The V gene's germline CDR1 is DFQATT and CDR2 SNEGSKA (reference sequence). The CDR3 runs 16 residues. CDR3 in DNA: TGCAGTGCAGCCGGGACAGGGGCGACTAGGAATCAGCCCCAGCATTTT. Protein product: CSAAGTGATRNQPQHF.

This clonotype is medium-sized within its sample. The chain's CDR3 is CSARGELRGGYEKLFF. The CDR3 DNA is TGCAGTGCTAGAGGGGAATTAAGGGGAGGCTATGAAAAACTGTTTTTT. The chain is built from TRBV20-1 and TRBJ1-4; possibly TRBD1 for D (5 bases). V was cut by 1 base and J by 6 bases, with 18 bases left in between. Germline CDR1 reads DFQATT; CDR2 reads SNEGSKA (reference sequence). This CDR3 is built from 16 residues.

This clonotype was seen ten or more times. This chain joins TRBV2 and TRBJ2-7, with TRBD2 matching over 7 bases. CDR1 is SNHLY and CDR2 is FYNNEI in the germline V gene. CDR3 length: 15 amino acids. V lost 6 bases and J lost 5; bases outside the gene matches: 13. The CDR3 loop is CASSDPGGLPNEQYF. The CDR3 coding sequence is TGTGCCAGCAGCGACCCGGGAGGACTCCCTAACGAGCAGTACTTC.

This clonotype was picked up many times. The genes are TRBV27 and TRBJ2-3; D is unclear. CDR3 length: 13 residues. V dropped 4 bases and J dropped 2 bases, with 7 bases sitting between them. Germline values: CDR1 MNHEY, CDR2 SMNVEV (reference sequence). DNA of the CDR3: TGTGCCAGCAGTTCCCCAATCACAGATACGCAGTATTTT. Translated, it gives CASSSPITDTQYF.

This clonotype has only a few counts. This chain uses TRBV20-1 with TRBJ1-1; 7 nucleotides align to TRBD1. V was pared by 0 bases and J by 2 bases, with 6 bases of the junction left unmatched. The CDR3 loop spans 15 amino acids. The germline V gene has CDR1 DFQATT and CDR2 SNEGSKA (reference sequence). The CDR3, as DNA: TGCAGTGCTAGAGACCTAAGACAGGGAAACACTGAAGCTTTCTTT. Translation: CSARDLRQGNTEAFF.

The gene calls are TRBV5-5 and TRBJ1-1, with 7 bases that match TRBD1. Germline V gives CDR1 SGHKS, CDR2 YYEKEE (reference sequence). The length of the CDR3 is 15 residues. Trimming at V came to 2 bases and at J to 0 bases, leaving 4 bases not matched to a gene. CDR3 amino acids: CASSLQQGLNTEAFF. The CDR3 DNA is TGTGCCAGCAGCTTACAACAGGGGTTGAACACTGAAGCTTTCTTT. Looking up the rest from reference TRBV5-5 and TRBJ1-1 gives the full variable domain: DAGVTQSPTHLIKTRGQQVTLRCSPISGHKSVSWYQQVLGQGPQFIFQYYEKEERGRGNFPDRFSARQFPNYSSELNVNALLLGDSALYLCASSLQQGLNTEAFFGQGTRLTVV.

This clonotype was detected a few times. This CDR3 reads CASSIPGLAGPQETQYF. CDR3 DNA sequence: TGCGCCAGCAGCATTCCGGGACTAGCGGGTCCTCAAGAGACCCAGTACTTC. The rearrangement joins TRBV5-1 to TRBJ2-5, with 12 bases lining up with TRBD2. The length of the CDR3 is 17 residues. J was trimmed by 2 bases and V by 4 bases; bases with no gene match: 9. Germline V gene lookup returns CDR1 SGHRS and CDR2 YFSETQ.

A few counts support this clonotype. The rearrangement uses TRBV4-3 and TRBJ1-5; tentative D call: TRBD1 (6 bases). Germline V gives CDR1 LGHNA, CDR2 YSLEER. The germline V and J ends were trimmed by 0 bases and 6 bases, with 12 bases remaining between them. There are 15 residues in the CDR3. In nucleotides, the CDR3 is TGCGCCAGCAGCCAAGATAGGACAGACTCTCAGCCCCAGCATTTT. It translates to CASSQDRTDSQPQHF.

V is TRBV4-1 and J is TRBJ2-6; D is uncertain. The germline V gene encodes CDR1 MGHRA and CDR2 YSYEKL. The CDR3 sequence is 15 residues long. V was trimmed by 0 bases and J by 2 bases, leaving 5 bases between them. The CDR3 protein is CASSQDGAGANVLTF. The CDR3 DNA reads as TGCGCCAGCAGCCAAGATGGGGCTGGGGCCAACGTCCTGACTTTC.

This clonotype was seen a handful of times. The chain joins TRBV27 to TRBJ2-6; D gene uncertain. The V gene lost 5 bases and the J gene lost 4 bases, with 15 bases spanning the gap. Germline V CDR1 and CDR2: MNHEY, SMNVEV (reference sequence). This CDR3 has 16 amino acids. The CDR3 loop is CASSPINTLGANVLTF. The CDR3 DNA is TGTGCCAGCAGTCCAATCAACACTCTGGGGGCCAACGTCCTGACTTTC.

This clonotype turned up a few times. The chain recombines TRBV20-1 with TRBJ2-7; a weak D match, TRBD1 (6 bases). The V gene's germline CDR1 is DFQATT and CDR2 SNEGSKA (reference sequence). Trimming left V 6 bases short and J 1 base short, with 16 bases between. This CDR3 is 14 amino acids long. CDR3 amino acids: CSAATGFESYEQYF. The CDR3 DNA is TGCAGTGCCGCCACAGGGTTTGAATCCTACGAGCAGTACTTC.